This T cell receptor beta chain was sequenced during a study of beta chain features in type 1 diabetes. The entirety of the isolated RNA underwent reverse transcription, so expressed TCRB transcripts were sequenced. Generated by immunoSEQ multiplex PCR, the TCRdb table keeps only in-frame clones and is missing some. The sample lists 150,000 or so clones, 40% to 55% occurring once. Germline values: CDR1 MNHEY, CDR2 SMNVEV (reference sequence). This CDR3 comprises 15 residues. With V trimmed by 6 bases and J by 3 bases, 6 bases remained unmatched. This clone appeared a few times. The chain employs TRBV27 and TRBJ2-3; TRBD2 matches 10 bases. The receptor comes from a man younger than 35 in good health. Sequencing used Tregs from blood. DNA of the CDR3: TGTGCCAGCAGGTTTAGCGGGAGGACTACAGATACGCAGTATTTT. Protein product: CASRFSGRTTDTQYF.